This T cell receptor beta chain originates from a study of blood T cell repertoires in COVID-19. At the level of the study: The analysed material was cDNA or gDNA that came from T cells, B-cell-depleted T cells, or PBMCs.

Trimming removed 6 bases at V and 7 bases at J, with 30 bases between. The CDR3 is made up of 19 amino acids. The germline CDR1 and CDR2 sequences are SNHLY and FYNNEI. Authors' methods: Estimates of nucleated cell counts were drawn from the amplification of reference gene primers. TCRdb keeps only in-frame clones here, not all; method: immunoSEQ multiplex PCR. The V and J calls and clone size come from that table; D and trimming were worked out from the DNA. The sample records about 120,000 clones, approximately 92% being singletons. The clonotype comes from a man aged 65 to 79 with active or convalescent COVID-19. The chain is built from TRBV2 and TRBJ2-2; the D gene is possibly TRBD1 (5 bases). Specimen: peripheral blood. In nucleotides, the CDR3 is TGTGCCAGCAGATCAGGGCATCAGGTCGGAGTCGTCGTCGGCGGGGAGCTGTTTTTT. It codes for CASRSGHQVGVVVGGELFF.